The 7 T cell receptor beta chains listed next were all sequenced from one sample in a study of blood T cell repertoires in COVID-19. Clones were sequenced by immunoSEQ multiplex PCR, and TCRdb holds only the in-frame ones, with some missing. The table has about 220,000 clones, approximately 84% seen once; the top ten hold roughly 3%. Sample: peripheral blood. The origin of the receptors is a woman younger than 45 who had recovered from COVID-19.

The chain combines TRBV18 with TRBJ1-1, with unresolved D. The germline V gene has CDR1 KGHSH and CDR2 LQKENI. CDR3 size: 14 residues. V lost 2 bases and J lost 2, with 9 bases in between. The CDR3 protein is CASSPSPTNTEAFF. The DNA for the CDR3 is TGTGCCAGCTCACCAAGTCCAACAAACACTGAAGCTTTCTTT.

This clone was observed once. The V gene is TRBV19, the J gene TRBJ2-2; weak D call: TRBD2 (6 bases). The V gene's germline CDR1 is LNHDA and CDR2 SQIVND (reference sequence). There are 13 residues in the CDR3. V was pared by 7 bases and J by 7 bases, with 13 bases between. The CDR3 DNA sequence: TGTGCCAGTACCGAACTCGGGGGCGGGGAGCTGTTTTTT. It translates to CASTELGGGELFF.

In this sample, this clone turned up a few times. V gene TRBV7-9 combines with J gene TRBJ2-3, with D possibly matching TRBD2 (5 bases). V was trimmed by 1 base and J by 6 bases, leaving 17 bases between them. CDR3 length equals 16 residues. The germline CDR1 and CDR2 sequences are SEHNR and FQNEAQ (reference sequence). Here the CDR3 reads CASSLGASGLMDTQYF. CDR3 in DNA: TGTGCCAGCAGCTTAGGGGCTTCTGGACTCATGGATACGCAGTATTTT.

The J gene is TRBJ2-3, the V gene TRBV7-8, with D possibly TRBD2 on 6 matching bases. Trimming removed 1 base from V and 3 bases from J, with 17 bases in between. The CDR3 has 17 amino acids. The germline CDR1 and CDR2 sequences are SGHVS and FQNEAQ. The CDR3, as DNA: TGTGCCAGCAGCTTAGACCACGGGGGAAGTGGAACAGATACGCAGTATTTT. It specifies CASSLDHGGSGTDTQYF.

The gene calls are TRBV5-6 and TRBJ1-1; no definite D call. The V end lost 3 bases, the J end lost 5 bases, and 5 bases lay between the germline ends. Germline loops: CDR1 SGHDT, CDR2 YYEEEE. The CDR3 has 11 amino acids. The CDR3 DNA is TGTGCCAGCAGCTGGGAGACTGAAGCTTTCTTT. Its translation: CASSWETEAFF. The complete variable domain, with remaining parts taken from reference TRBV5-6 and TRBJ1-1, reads DAGVTQSPTHLIKTRGQQVTLRCSPKSGHDTVSWYQQALGQGPQFIFQYYEEEERQRGNFPDRFSGHQFPNYSSELNVNALLLGDSALYLCASSWETEAFFGQGTRLTVV.

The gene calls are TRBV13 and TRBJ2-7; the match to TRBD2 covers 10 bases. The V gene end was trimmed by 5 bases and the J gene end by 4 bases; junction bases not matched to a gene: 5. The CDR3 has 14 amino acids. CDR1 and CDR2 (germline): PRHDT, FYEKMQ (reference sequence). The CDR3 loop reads CASSVAGGVYEQYF. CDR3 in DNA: TGTGCCAGCAGCGTAGCGGGGGGAGTTTACGAGCAGTACTTC.

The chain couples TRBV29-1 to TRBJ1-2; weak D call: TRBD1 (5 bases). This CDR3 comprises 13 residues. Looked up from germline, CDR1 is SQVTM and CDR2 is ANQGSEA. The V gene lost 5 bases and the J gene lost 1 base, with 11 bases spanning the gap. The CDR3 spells CSVQEGINYGYTF. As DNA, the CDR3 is TGCAGCGTTCAGGAGGGGATTAACTATGGCTACACCTTC. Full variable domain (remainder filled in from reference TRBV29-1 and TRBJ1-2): SAVISQKPSRDICQRGTSLTIQCQVDSQVTMMFWYRQQPGQSLTLIATANQGSEATYESGFVIDKFPISRPNLTFSTLTVSNMSPEDSSIYLCSVQEGINYGYTFGSGTRLTVV.